This TCR beta chain came from a study of T cells in Graves' hyperthyroidism and ophthalmopathy. Amplification yielded TCR beta CDR3 regions, with RNA transcripts as the source. A set of HTBI primers served as the primers for a first-round RT-PCR of the TCR CDR3. Each CDR3 protein is one row after TCRdb ran MiXCR on the multiplex PCR reads. The sample lists a few hundred thousand distinct CDR3 sequences, approximately 13% seen once, with less than 10% in the top ten. Remarks on this clonotype: Its antigen is still unknown.

This CDR3 has 16 amino acids. CDR1 LNHDA and CDR2 SQIVND come from the germline V gene (reference sequence). Trimming stripped 3 bases from V and 6 bases from J, with 15 bases between. Whole-study findings and limits: In validation, the model predicted ophthalmopathy. These predictions came a median approximately 5.9 months before onset.

The gene calls are TRBV19 and TRBJ1-6, with D uncertain. The sequence derives from a woman under 30 with Graves' hyperthyroidism. The sequencing input was blood. The CDR3 region is CASSMVRALVNSPLHF. For the CDR3, the DNA is TGTGCCAGTAGTATGGTCCGGGCTCTGGTTAATTCACCCCTCCACTTT.